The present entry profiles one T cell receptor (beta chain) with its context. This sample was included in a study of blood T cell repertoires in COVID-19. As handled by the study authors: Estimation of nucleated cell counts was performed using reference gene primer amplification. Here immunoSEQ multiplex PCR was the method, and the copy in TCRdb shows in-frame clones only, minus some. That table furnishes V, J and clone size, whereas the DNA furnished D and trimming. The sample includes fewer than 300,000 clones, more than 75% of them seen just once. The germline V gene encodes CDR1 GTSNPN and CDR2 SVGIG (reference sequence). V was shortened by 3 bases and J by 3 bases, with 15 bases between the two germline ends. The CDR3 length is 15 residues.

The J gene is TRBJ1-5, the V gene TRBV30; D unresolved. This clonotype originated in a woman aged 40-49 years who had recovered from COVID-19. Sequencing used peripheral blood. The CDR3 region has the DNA TGTGCCTGGAGCAACGATGCGTCCTCCAATCAGCCCCAGCATTTT. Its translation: CAWSNDASSNQPQHF.